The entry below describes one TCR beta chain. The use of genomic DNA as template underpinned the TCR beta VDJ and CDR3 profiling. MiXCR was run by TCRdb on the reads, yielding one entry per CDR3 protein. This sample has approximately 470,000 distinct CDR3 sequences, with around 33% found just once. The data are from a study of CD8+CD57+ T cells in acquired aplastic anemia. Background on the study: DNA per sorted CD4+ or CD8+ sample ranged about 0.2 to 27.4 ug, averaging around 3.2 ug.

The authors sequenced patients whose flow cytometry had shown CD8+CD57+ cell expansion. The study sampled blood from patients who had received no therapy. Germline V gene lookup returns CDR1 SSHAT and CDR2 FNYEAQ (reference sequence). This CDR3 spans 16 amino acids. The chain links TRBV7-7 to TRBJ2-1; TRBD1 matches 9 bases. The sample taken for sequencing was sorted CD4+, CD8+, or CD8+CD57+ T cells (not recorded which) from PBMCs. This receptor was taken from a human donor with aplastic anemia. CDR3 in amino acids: CATSLVLGTGFSEQFF. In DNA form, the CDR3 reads TGTGCTACCAGCTTAGTCCTCGGGACAGGGTTTAGTGAGCAGTTCTTC.